Listed here are 10 T cell receptor beta chains from one sample, sequenced in a study of vaccination and CD4 T cells after COVID-19. Cultured CD4+ T cells had their DNA profiled by the Oncomine TCR Beta short-read assay. TCRdb itself ran the PCR reads through MiXCR, one entry per CDR3 protein. The sample carries about 15,000 distinct CDR3 sequences, around 72% recorded once. These receptors' targets are unknown. Treatment in this sample: roughly 10-day PBMC culture with coronavirus spike peptide pools or control peptides (ViraFEST assay). Material: CD4+ T cells from blood, cultured in vitro. These receptors originate from a human donor who had recovered from COVID-19.

This clonotype turned up a few times. The chain has TRBV7-2 and TRBJ2-7; D ambiguous. Germline V gene sequence: CDR1 SGHTA, CDR2 FQGNSA. The CDR3 contains 11 residues. The V and J ends lost 5 bases and 4 bases respectively, with 6 bases between them. The CDR3 sequence is CASSPQYEQYF. The CDR3 DNA sequence: TGTGCCAGCAGCCCCCAATACGAGCAGTACTTC.

This clonotype has a handful of counts. CDR3 protein: CATSDPRDTGTGELFF. The CDR3 nucleotides are TGTGCCACCAGTGATCCGCGGGACACGGGCACCGGGGAGCTGTTTTTT. The chain links TRBV24-1 to TRBJ2-2; D tentatively reads TRBD1 or TRBD2 (6 bases each). The ends were cut back, 3 bases at V and 4 bases at J, with 14 bases in the middle. The CDR3 is made up of 16 amino acids. From germline, CDR1 is KGHDR and CDR2 SFDVKD.

This clonotype has just a few counts. The V and J genes are TRBV7-9 and TRBJ1-5, with 7 bases aligning to TRBD1. The germline CDR1 and CDR2 sequences are SEHNR and FQNEAQ (reference sequence). The CDR3 consists of 14 residues. V gave up 4 bases and J gave up 7 bases; unmatched junction bases: 7. CDR3 region: CASSSRDREQPQHF. The CDR3 DNA reads TGTGCCAGCAGCTCAAGGGACAGAGAACAGCCCCAGCATTTT.

The chain couples TRBV12-3 or TRBV12-4 to TRBJ1-6; D uncertain. V was pared by 6 bases and J by 7 bases, with 10 bases between. The CDR3 length is 13 residues. The CDR3: CASSPTINSPLHF. CDR3 DNA sequence: TGTGCCAGCAGCCCCACCATAAATTCACCCCTCCACTTT.

Written as DNA, the CDR3 is TGTGCCAGCAGGGTGGGACAGCAACATCAGCCCCAGCATTTT. Translation gives CASRVGQQHQPQHF. This rearrangement joins TRBV28 to TRBJ1-5; 7 positions match TRBD1. The CDR3 covers 14 residues. V lost 6 bases to trimming and J lost 5 bases; unmatched junction nucleotides: 7. Germline V gives CDR1 MDHEN, CDR2 SYDVKM.

The chain recombines TRBV7-9 with TRBJ1-5, with unresolved D. Trimming removed 0 bases at V and 5 bases at J, with 8 bases between. The germline CDR1 and CDR2 sequences are SEHNR and FQNEAQ (reference sequence). The CDR3 is made up of 14 amino acids. The CDR3: CASSLAQPDQPQHF. The CDR3 DNA follows: TGTGCCAGCAGCTTAGCACAGCCAGATCAGCCCCAGCATTTT.

The chain combines TRBV24-1 with TRBJ2-5, with TRBD2 identical over 8 bases. The germline gives CDR1 KGHDR, CDR2 SFDVKD. V shed 9 bases and J 5 bases; nucleotides not matched to a gene: 7. This CDR3 has 13 amino acids. This CDR3 is CATSSGGLETQYF. In nucleotides, the CDR3 is TGTGCCACCTCCTCGGGGGGGCTGGAGACCCAGTACTTC.

This clonotype was detected once. The rearrangement joins TRBV6-1 to TRBJ1-2; D may be TRBD1 (6 bases). This CDR3 is built from 15 residues. Germline V gives CDR1 MNHNS, CDR2 SASEGT. Trimming stripped 8 bases from V and 0 bases from J, with 16 bases between. The CDR3 protein is CASAPEGTPNYGYTF. The DNA of the CDR3 is TGTGCCAGCGCGCCGGAGGGGACACCTAACTATGGCTACACCTTC.

The rearrangement links TRBV7-2 to TRBJ1-2, with D uncertain. Germline CDR1 SGHTA, CDR2 FQGNSA. The CDR3 runs to 14 residues. Trimming removed 5 bases from V and 6 bases from J, with 16 bases in between. Here the CDR3 reads CASSAYYSRNGYTF. CDR3 nucleotide sequence: TGTGCCAGCAGCGCCTACTACAGTCGAAATGGCTACACCTTC.

This clonotype was found a few times. This CDR3 is CASVWTGGLGYTF. Written as DNA, the CDR3 is TGTGCCAGCGTGTGGACAGGGGGCCTTGGCTACACCTTC. V usage is TRBV2 and J usage is TRBJ1-2; TRBD1 aligns across 11 bases. Germline-derived CDR1 and CDR2 are SNHLY and FYNNEI. CDR3 size: 13 residues. V gave up 8 bases and J gave up 7 bases; unmatched junction bases: 6.